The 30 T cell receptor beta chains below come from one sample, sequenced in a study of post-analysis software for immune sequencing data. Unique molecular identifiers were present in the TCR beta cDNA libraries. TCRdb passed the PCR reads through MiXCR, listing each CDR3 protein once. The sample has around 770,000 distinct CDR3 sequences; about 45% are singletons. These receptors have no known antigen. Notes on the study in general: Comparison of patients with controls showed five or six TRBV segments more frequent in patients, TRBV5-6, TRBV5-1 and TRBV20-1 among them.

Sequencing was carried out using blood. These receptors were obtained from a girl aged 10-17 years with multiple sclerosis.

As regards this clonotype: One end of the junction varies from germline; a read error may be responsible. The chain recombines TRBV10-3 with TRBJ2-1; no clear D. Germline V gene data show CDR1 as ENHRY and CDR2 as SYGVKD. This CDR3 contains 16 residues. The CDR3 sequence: CVISEKSPSSYNEQFF. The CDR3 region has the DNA TGTGTCATCAGTGAGAAGTCGCCGAGCTCCTACAATGAGCAGTTCTTC.

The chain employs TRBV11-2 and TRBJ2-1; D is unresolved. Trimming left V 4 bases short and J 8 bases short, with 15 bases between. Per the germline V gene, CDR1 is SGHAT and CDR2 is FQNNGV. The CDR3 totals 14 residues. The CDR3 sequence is CASSSDLKYDEQFF. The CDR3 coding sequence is TGTGCCAGCAGCTCAGATTTAAAATACGATGAGCAGTTCTTC. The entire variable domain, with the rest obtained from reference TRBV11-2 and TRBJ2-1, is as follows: EAGVAQSPRYKIIEKRQSVAFWCNPISGHATLYWYQQILGQGPKLLIQFQNNGVVDDSQLPKDRFSAERLKGVDSTLKIQPAKLEDSAVYLCASSSDLKYDEQFFGPGTRLTVL.

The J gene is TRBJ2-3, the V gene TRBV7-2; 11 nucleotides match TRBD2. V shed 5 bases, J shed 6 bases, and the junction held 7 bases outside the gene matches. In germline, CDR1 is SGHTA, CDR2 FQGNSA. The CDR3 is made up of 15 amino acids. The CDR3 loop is CASSLTSGRRDTQYF. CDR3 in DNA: TGTGCCAGCAGCCTCACTAGCGGGAGAAGGGATACGCAGTATTTT.

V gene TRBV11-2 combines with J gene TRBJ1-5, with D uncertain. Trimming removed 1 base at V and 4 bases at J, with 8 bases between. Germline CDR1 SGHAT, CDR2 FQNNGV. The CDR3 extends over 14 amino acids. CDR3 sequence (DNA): TGTGCCAGCAGCTTAGGCTTGACGAATCAGCCCCAGCATTTT. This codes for CASSLGLTNQPQHF.

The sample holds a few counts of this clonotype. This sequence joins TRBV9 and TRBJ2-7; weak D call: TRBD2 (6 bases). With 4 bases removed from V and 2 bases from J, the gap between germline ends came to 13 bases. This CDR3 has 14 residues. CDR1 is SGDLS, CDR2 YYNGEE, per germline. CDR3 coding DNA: TGTGCCAGCAGCCCTGGCGGGATTGCCTACGAGCAGTACTTC. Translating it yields CASSPGGIAYEQYF.

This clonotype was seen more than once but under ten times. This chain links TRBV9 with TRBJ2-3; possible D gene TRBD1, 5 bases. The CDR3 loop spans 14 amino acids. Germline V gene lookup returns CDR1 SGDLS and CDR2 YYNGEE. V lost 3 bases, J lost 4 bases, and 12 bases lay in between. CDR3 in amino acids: CASSALLGADTQYF. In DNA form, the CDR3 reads TGTGCCAGCAGCGCCCTATTAGGGGCAGATACGCAGTATTTT.

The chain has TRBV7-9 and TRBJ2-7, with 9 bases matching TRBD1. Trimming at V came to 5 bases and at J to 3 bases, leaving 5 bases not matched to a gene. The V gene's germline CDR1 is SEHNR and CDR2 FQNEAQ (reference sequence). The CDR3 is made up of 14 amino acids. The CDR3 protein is CASSATGGNYEQYF. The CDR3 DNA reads TGTGCCAGCAGCGCTACAGGGGGCAACTACGAGCAGTACTTC.

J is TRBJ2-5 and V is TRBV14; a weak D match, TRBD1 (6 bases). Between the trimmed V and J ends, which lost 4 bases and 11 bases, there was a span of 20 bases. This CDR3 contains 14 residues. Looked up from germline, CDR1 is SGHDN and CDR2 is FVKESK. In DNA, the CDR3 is TGTGCCAGCAGCCTCGGAGACAAGGGGGTTAAGCAGTACTTC. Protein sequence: CASSLGDKGVKQYF. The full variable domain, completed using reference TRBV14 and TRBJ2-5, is EAGVTQFPSHSVIEKGQTVTLRCDPISGHDNLYWYRRVMGKEIKFLLHFVKESKQDESGMPNNRFLAERTGGTYSTLKVQPAELEDSGVYFCASSLGDKGVKQYFGPGTRLLVL.

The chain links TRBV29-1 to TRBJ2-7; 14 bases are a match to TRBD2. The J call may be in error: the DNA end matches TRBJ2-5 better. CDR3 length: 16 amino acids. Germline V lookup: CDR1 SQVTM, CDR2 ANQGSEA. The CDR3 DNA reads TGCAGCGTCGCACACCCGGGACTAGCGGGAGTAAAGACCCAGTACTTC. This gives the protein CSVAHPGLAGVKTQYF.

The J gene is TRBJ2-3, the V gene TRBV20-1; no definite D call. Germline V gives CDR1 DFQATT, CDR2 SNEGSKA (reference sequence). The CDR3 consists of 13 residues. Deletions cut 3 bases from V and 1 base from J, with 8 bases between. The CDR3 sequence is CSASRPRTDTQYF. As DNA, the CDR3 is TGCAGTGCTAGCCGACCTCGCACAGATACGCAGTATTTT.

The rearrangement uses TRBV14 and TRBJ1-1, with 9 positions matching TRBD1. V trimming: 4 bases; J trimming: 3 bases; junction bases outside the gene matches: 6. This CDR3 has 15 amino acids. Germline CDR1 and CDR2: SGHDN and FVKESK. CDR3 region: CASSLWTGEDTEAFF. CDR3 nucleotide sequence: TGTGCCAGCAGCCTGTGGACAGGGGAGGACACTGAAGCTTTCTTT.

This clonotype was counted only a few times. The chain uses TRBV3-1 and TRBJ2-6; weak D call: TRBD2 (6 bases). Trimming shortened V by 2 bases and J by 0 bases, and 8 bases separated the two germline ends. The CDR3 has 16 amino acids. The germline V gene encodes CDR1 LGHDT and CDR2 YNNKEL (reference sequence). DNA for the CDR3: TGTGCCAGCAGCCAACTGGGGGGCTCTGGGGCCAACGTCCTGACTTTC. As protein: CASSQLGGSGANVLTF. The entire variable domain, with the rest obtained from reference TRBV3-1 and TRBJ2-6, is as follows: DTAVSQTPKYLVTQMGNDKSIKCEQNLGHDTMYWYKQDSKKFLKIMFSYNNKELIINETVPNRFSPKSPDKAHLNLHINSLELGDSAVYFCASSQLGGSGANVLTFGAGSRLTVL.

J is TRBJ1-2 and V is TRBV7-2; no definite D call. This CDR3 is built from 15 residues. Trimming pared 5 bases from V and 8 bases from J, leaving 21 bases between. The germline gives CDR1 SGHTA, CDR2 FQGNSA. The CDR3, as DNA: TGTGCCAGCAGCGCGGGCGACGTTAGCTTTTGGGGCTACACCTTC. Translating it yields CASSAGDVSFWGYTF.

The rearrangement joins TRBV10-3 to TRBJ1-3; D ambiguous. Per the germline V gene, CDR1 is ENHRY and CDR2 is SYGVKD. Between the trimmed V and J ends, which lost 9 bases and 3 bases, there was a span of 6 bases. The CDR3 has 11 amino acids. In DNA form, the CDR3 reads TGTGCCATGGGTGGTGGAAACACCATATATTTT. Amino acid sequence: CAMGGGNTIYF.

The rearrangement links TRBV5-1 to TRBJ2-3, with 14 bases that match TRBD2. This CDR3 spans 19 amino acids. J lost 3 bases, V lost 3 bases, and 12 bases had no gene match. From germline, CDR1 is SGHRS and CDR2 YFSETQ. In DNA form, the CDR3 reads TGCGCCAGCAGCTCGGGACTAGCGGGAGTAACGAGTCAGACAGATACGCAGTATTTT. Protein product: CASSSGLAGVTSQTDTQYF.

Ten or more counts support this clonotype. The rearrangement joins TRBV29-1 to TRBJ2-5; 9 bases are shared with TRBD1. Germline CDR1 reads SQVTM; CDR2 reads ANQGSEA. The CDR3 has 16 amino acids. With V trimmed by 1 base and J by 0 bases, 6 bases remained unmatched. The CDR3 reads CSVEGGQGSYQETQYF. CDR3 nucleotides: TGCAGCGTTGAAGGTGGACAGGGGTCGTACCAAGAGACCCAGTACTTC.

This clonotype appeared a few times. In DNA form, the CDR3 reads TGTGCCAGCAGCCCTCCAGGACTAGCGGCGTACGAGCAGTACTTC. This codes for CASSPPGLAAYEQYF. The rearrangement uses TRBV7-2 and TRBJ2-7; 10 nucleotides line up with TRBD2. There are 15 residues in the CDR3. The trim removed 5 bases at V and 4 bases at J, leaving 8 bases unmatched. The germline CDR1 and CDR2 sequences are SGHTA and FQGNSA.

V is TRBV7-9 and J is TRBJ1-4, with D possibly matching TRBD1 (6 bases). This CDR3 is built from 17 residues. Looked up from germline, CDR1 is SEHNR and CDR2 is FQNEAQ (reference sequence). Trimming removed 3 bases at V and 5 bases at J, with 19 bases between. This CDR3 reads CASSLQVVGQKNEKLFF. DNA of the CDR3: TGTGCCAGCAGCTTGCAGGTCGTGGGACAAAAGAATGAAAAACTGTTTTTT.

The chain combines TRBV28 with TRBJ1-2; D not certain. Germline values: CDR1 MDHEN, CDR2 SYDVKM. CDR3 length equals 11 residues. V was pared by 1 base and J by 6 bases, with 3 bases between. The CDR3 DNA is TGTGCCAGCAGTTTATACCATGGCTACACCTTC. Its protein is CASSLYHGYTF.

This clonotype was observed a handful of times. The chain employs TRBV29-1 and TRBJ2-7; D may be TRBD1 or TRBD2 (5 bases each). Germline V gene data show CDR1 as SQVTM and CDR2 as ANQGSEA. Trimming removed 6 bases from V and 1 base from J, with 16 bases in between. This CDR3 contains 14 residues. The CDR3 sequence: CSVYDSRRSYEQYF. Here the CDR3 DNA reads TGCAGCGTCTATGACAGCAGGAGGTCCTACGAGCAGTACTTC.

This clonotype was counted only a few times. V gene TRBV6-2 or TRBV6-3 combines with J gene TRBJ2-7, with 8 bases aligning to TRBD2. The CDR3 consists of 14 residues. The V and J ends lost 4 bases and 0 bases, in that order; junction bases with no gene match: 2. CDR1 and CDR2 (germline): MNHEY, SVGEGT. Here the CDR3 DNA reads TGTGCCAGCAGTTGGACTAGCCTCTCCTACGAGCAGTACTTC. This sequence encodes CASSWTSLSYEQYF.

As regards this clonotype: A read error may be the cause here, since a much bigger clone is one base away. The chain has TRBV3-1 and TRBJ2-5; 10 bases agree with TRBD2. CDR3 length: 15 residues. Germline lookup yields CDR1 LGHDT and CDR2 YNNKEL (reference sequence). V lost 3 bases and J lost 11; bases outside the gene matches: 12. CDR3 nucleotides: TGTGCCAGCAGCCAGACGGGACTAGCGATCAATGAGCAGTACTTC. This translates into CASSQTGLAINEQYF.

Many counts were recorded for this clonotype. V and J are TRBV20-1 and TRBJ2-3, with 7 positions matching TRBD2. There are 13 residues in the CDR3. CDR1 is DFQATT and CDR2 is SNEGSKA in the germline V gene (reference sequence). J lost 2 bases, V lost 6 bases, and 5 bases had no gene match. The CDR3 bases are TGCAGTGCCCGGGACTACGTCACAGATACGCAGTATTTT. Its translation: CSARDYVTDTQYF.

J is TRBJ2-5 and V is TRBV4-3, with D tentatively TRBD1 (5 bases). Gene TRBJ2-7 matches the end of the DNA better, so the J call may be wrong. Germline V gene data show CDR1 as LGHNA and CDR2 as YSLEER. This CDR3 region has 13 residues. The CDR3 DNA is TGCGCCAGCAGCCAAGCTTTGGGGCTCGAGCAGTACTTC. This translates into CASSQALGLEQYF.

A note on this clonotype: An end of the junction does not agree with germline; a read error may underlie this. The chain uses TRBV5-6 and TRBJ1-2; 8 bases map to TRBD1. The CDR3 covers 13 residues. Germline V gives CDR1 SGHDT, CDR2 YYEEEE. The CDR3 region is CASSPDRGYGYAF. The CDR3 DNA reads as TGTGCCAGCAGCCCAGACAGGGGTTATGGCTACGCCTTC.

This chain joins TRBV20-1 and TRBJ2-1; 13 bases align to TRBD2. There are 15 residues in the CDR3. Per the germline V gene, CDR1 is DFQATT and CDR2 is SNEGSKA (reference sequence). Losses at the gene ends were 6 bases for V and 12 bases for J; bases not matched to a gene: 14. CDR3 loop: CSATNGTSGKYGQFF. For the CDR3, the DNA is TGCAGTGCGACTAACGGGACTAGCGGGAAATATGGGCAGTTCTTC.

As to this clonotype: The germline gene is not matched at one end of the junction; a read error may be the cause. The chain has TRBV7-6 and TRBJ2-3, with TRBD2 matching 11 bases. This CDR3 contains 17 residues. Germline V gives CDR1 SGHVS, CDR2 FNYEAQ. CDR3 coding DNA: TGTGCCAGCAGCTTGGGGACTAGCGGAGGGGGAAGAGATACGCGGTATTTT. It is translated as CASSLGTSGGGRDTRYF.

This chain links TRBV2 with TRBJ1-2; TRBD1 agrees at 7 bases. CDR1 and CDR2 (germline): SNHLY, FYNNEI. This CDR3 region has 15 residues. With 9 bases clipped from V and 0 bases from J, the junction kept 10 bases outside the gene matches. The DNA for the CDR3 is TGTGCCAGACCCCAACCAGGGGGTACTAACTATGGCTACACCTTC. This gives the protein CARPQPGGTNYGYTF.

The CDR3 DNA follows: TGTGCCAGCAGCCTGTCCCGGCTAGGGGCTAACGAGCAGTACTTC. It encodes CASSLSRLGANEQYF. The rearrangement uses TRBV4-2 and TRBJ2-7; perhaps TRBD1 as D (5 bases). The germline gives CDR1 LGHNA, CDR2 YNFKEQ. The CDR3 loop spans 15 amino acids. V lost 4 bases and J lost 5, with 18 bases in between.

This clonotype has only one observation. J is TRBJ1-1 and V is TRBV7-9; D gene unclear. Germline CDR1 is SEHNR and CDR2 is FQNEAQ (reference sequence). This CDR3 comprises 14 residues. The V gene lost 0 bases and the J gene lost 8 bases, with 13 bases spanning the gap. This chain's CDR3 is CASSLAGEGLEAFF. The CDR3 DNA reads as TGTGCCAGCAGCTTAGCGGGAGAAGGTCTAGAAGCTTTCTTT. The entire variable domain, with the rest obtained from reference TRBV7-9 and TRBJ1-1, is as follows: DTGVSQNPRHKITKRGQNVTFRCDPISEHNRLYWYRQTLGQGPEFLTYFQNEAQLEKSRLLSDRFSAERPKGSFSTLEIQRTEQGDSAMYLCASSLAGEGLEAFFGQGTRLTVV.